The 19 T cell receptor beta chains given below trace back to one sample, sequenced in a study of shared clonotypes between healthy human individuals. Here immunoSEQ multiplex PCR was the method, and the copy in TCRdb shows in-frame clones only, minus some. The sample holds approximately 740,000 clones, almost 95% seen once. Naive-designated CD8 cells lacked CD45RO, were positively enriched for CCR7, and omitted terminally differentiated effector memory CD45RA+ cells. Sequencing input: naive CD8+ T cells sorted from blood. The receptors here all came from a man aged 25 to 45 in good health.

The chain has TRBV27 and TRBJ2-7; D perhaps matches TRBD2 (5 bases). The V and J ends lost 0 bases and 0 bases respectively, with 9 bases between them. The CDR3 length is 15 residues. Germline CDR1 is MNHEY and CDR2 is SMNVEV (reference sequence). DNA of the CDR3: TGTGCCAGCAGTTTATCGCTGGACTCCTCCTACGAGCAGTACTTC. It encodes CASSLSLDSSYEQYF.

The chain combines TRBV7-6 with TRBJ2-3; the match to TRBD2 covers 14 bases. The CDR3 length is 16 residues. V was clipped by 5 bases and J by 8 bases; unmatched bases: 9. Germline lookup yields CDR1 SGHVS and CDR2 FNYEAQ. The CDR3 reads CASSRGTSGSWVTQYF. CDR3 nucleotide sequence: TGTGCCAGCAGCCGCGGGACTAGCGGGAGTTGGGTTACGCAGTATTTT. The entire variable domain, with the rest obtained from reference TRBV7-6 and TRBJ2-3, is as follows: GAGVSQSPRYKVTKRGQDVALRCDPISGHVSLYWYRQALGQGPEFLTYFNYEAQQDKSGLPNDRFSAERPEGSISTLTIQRTEQRDSAMYRCASSRGTSGSWVTQYFGPGTRLTVL.

The J gene is TRBJ2-7, the V gene TRBV27, with 9 bases fitting TRBD1. Per germline, CDR1 MNHEY and CDR2 SMNVEV (reference sequence). V trimming: 8 bases; J trimming: 2 bases; junction bases outside the gene matches: 4. This CDR3 is built from 13 residues. The CDR3 DNA reads TGTGCCAGCGGGGACAGGGTAACCTACGAGCAGTACTTC. It is translated as CASGDRVTYEQYF.

This chain links TRBV11-2 with TRBJ2-7; TRBD1 matches 9 bases. The CDR3 covers 15 residues. In germline, CDR1 is SGHAT, CDR2 FQNNGV. V lost 8 bases and J lost 4; bases outside the gene matches: 12. The DNA for the CDR3 is TGTGCCAGCGGAAATCCGGGACAGGGCATATACGAGCAGTACTTC. Amino acids: CASGNPGQGIYEQYF.

The chain links TRBV9 to TRBJ1-2; possible D gene TRBD1, 6 bases. V shed 0 bases and J shed 3 bases, with 12 bases lying between them. The V gene's germline CDR1 is SGDLS and CDR2 YYNGEE. This CDR3 has 15 amino acids. In nucleotides, the CDR3 is TGTGCCAGCAGCGTAGGTGGGGGCGCGCACTATGGCTACACCTTC. Residues: CASSVGGGAHYGYTF.

The chain couples TRBV4-1 to TRBJ2-3; TRBD2 matches 10 bases. The germline gives CDR1 MGHRA, CDR2 YSYEKL. V was pared by 8 bases and J by 4 bases, with 9 bases of the junction left unmatched. The CDR3 length is 15 residues. The CDR3 bases are TGCGCCAGCGCAAGCGGGAGGGCCGATGCAGATACGCAGTATTTT. Encoded protein: CASASGRADADTQYF.

The chain links TRBV29-1 to TRBJ2-6; no definite D call. CDR1 and CDR2 from the germline V gene are SQVTM and ANQGSEA. V was pared by 4 bases and J by 0 bases, with 7 bases between. The CDR3 consists of 14 residues. CDR3 region: CSVVFSSGANVLTF. Here the CDR3 DNA reads TGCAGCGTTGTATTCAGCTCTGGGGCCAACGTCCTGACTTTC.

The V gene is TRBV7-3, the J gene TRBJ2-2; the match to TRBD2 covers 7 bases. J lost 8 bases, V lost 1 base, and 10 bases had no gene match. The CDR3 extends over 16 amino acids. CDR1 and CDR2 (germline): SGHTA, FQGTGA. CDR3 residues: CASSLIRGRGRGELFF. The CDR3 DNA follows: TGTGCCAGCAGCTTAATACGCGGGAGAGGGAGAGGGGAGCTGTTTTTT.

The V and J genes are TRBV7-3 and TRBJ2-7, with 7 bases that match TRBD2. V trimming: 5 bases; J trimming: 3 bases; junction bases outside the gene matches: 7. The CDR3 is made up of 14 amino acids. Germline V gene data show CDR1 as SGHTA and CDR2 as FQGTGA. CDR3 in DNA: TGTGCCAGCAGCCTAGGGGCGGGAGACTACGAGCAGTACTTC. Translated, it gives CASSLGAGDYEQYF.

This chain uses TRBV11-2 with TRBJ2-7, with D unresolved. This CDR3 region has 12 residues. V lost 5 bases and J lost 6, with 11 bases in between. Per the germline V gene, CDR1 is SGHAT and CDR2 is FQNNGV. DNA for the CDR3: TGTGCCAGCAGCGCCCTGGCTGGCGAGCAGTACTTC. Translation: CASSALAGEQYF.

This clone was detected only once. The chain combines TRBV2 with TRBJ2-4, with a possible D match to TRBD2 (5 bases). Trimming took off 2 bases at V and 6 bases at J, with 14 bases between the two ends. The germline V gene encodes CDR1 SNHLY and CDR2 FYNNEI. The CDR3 has 15 residues. The CDR3 DNA reads TGTGCCAGCAGTGAACGGCTAGCCGGTGGAAACATTCAGTACTTC. Amino acid sequence: CASSERLAGGNIQYF.

The chain has TRBV5-1 and TRBJ1-2; TRBD1 might be the D (5 bases). Germline V lookup: CDR1 SGHRS, CDR2 YFSETQ. The CDR3 has 17 residues. The V and J ends lost 3 bases and 1 base respectively, with 19 bases between them. The CDR3 region is CASSSTQGPGDNYGYTF. The CDR3 DNA is TGCGCCAGCAGCTCTACTCAGGGCCCTGGGGATAACTATGGCTACACCTTC.

The genes are TRBV13 and TRBJ2-1; 11 bases are a match to TRBD2. V was pared by 5 bases and J by 9 bases, with 12 bases of the junction left unmatched. CDR1 and CDR2 (germline): PRHDT, FYEKMQ (reference sequence). CDR3 length equals 16 residues. CDR3 protein: CASSHQLAGEAGEQFF. In nucleotides, the CDR3 is TGTGCCAGCAGCCACCAACTAGCGGGAGAGGCGGGTGAGCAGTTCTTC.

This clone was picked up one time. This chain uses TRBV9 with TRBJ1-1; possible D gene TRBD1, 6 bases. Between the trimmed V and J ends, which lost 8 bases and 5 bases, there was a span of 22 bases. This CDR3 is built from 15 residues. Germline V gene data show CDR1 as SGDLS and CDR2 as YYNGEE. Written as DNA, the CDR3 is TGTGCCAGTGGAGGTGGAGAGGGGGATCTTACTGAAGCTTTCTTT. Its translation is CASGGGEGDLTEAFF.

The chain employs TRBV4-2 and TRBJ2-7, with D hard to call. Trimming shortened V by 0 bases and J by 0 bases, and 9 bases separated the two germline ends. Germline CDR1 and CDR2: LGHNA and YNFKEQ. CDR3 size: 15 residues. The CDR3 sequence is CASSQDRGHSYEQYF. The CDR3 bases are TGTGCCAGCAGCCAAGATCGAGGCCACTCCTACGAGCAGTACTTC.

V usage is TRBV7-6 and J usage is TRBJ1-5; D is uncertain. Germline V gene lookup returns CDR1 SGHVS and CDR2 FNYEAQ. The CDR3 covers 14 residues. The V and J ends lost 5 bases and 4 bases respectively, with 12 bases between them. The CDR3 spells CASSLDSGNQPQHF. The CDR3 bases are TGTGCCAGCAGCCTTGACTCGGGGAATCAGCCCCAGCATTTT.

The chain links TRBV6-6 to TRBJ1-1, with no clear D. Germline values: CDR1 MNHNY, CDR2 SVGAGI (reference sequence). The CDR3 consists of 15 residues. The V end was cut by 0 bases, the J end by 1 base, with 9 bases between. The CDR3 sequence: CASSYSTSGNTEAFF. The CDR3, as DNA: TGTGCCAGCAGTTACTCGACAAGCGGGAACACTGAAGCTTTCTTT.

The sample holds one count of this clone. The chain combines TRBV7-9 with TRBJ2-7; D is ambiguous. The CDR3 length is 12 residues. Germline V gives CDR1 SEHNR, CDR2 FQNEAQ (reference sequence). Trimming removed 5 bases at V and 3 bases at J, with 8 bases between. For the CDR3, the DNA is TGTGCCAGCAGCCTCACGATCTACGAGCAGTACTTC. Amino acid sequence: CASSLTIYEQYF.

The chain carries TRBV12-5 and TRBJ2-5; D remains ambiguous. The germline V gene has CDR1 LGHNT and CDR2 FRNRAP. V was shortened by 6 bases and J by 5 bases, with 16 bases between the two germline ends. The CDR3 runs 14 residues. The CDR3 sequence is CASGADANVETQYF. The CDR3 coding sequence is TGTGCTAGTGGAGCTGACGCGAATGTGGAGACCCAGTACTTC.